This entry features one T cell receptor beta chain sequence. The primer mix had 60 Vbeta and 13 Jbeta primers. The assay was immunoSEQ multiplex PCR, and TCRdb's table has in-frame clones only and misses some. The sample carries about 130,000 clones, about 74% recorded once. Donors counted as nominally healthy when sampled, yet unrecorded immune exposures were likely. CDR1 and CDR2 from the germline V gene are SGHTA and FQGNSA. CDR3 length: 15 residues. Trimming at V came to 4 bases and at J to 3 bases, leaving 7 bases not matched to a gene. The sample belongs to a study of cytomegalovirus exposure and HLA in healthy donors.

The sequence was obtained from a woman aged 45-65 years in good health and CMV-seropositive. The sequenced sample consisted of PBMCs. V is TRBV7-2 and J is TRBJ2-5; 8 bases line up with TRBD2. CDR3 nucleotides: TGTGCCAGCAGCTCCACACTAGCGGTGGAAGAGACCCAGTACTTC. This sequence encodes CASSSTLAVEETQYF. Looking up the rest from reference TRBV7-2 and TRBJ2-5 gives the full variable domain: GAGVSQSPSNKVTEKGKDVELRCDPISGHTALYWYRQSLGQGLEFLIYFQGNSAPDKSGLPSDRFSAERTGGSVSTLTIQRTQQEDSAVYLCASSSTLAVEETQYFGPGTRLLVL.